This entry describes one TCR beta chain. Its target is unknown. This sample was taken from a study of OX40 agonist ivuxolimab in advanced cancers. Whole-study context: A diagnosis of hepatocellular carcinoma, melanoma, renal cell or head and neck cancer was present in dose-escalation patients. Of the patients, three showed partial responses, one with hepatocellular carcinoma and two with cutaneous melanoma.

General study findings and limits: CD4+ T cells averaged fewer expanded clones than CD8+ T cells.

The ends were cut back, 2 bases at V and 3 bases at J, with 8 bases in the middle. Germline CDR1 MGHDK, CDR2 SYGVNS. The CDR3 extends over 15 amino acids. Method: immunoSEQ multiplex PCR; TCRdb's copy keeps in-frame clones and lacks some. This table holds around 80,000 clones, roughly nine tenths found once. The receptor comes from an adult with an advanced solid tumor such as melanoma, head and neck, liver or kidney cancer. The specimen comprised CD4+ or CD8+ T cells sorted from blood, sampled in a trial of the OX40 agonist ivuxolimab. J is TRBJ1-6 and V is TRBV25-1, with D maybe TRBD1 (6 bases). Here the CDR3 reads CASSEQGNYNSPLHF. The CDR3 region has the DNA TGTGCCAGCAGTGAACAGGGGAACTATAATTCACCCCTCCACTTT.